Listed here are 20 T cell receptor beta chains from one sample, sequenced in a study of control samples from healthy donors and cancer patients. Repertoires were generated with immunoSEQ multiplex PCR, while TCRdb's copy carries only in-frame clones and drops some. The table records approximately 70,000 clones, nearly 85% of them present only once. Sequences were obtained from blood. All receptors derive from a man aged 45-65 years in good health.

A single count supports this clone. J is TRBJ2-1 and V is TRBV6-1, with 10 bases matching TRBD2. Germline-derived CDR1 and CDR2 are MNHNS and SASEGT. The CDR3 totals 16 residues. The V gene end was trimmed by 2 bases and the J gene end by 10 bases; junction bases not matched to a gene: 11. CDR3 coding DNA: TGTGCCAGCAGTGAATTAGTTAGCGGGAGGTCGGACGAGCAGTTCTTC. Translated, it gives CASSELVSGRSDEQFF.

The chain combines TRBV9 with TRBJ2-1; TRBD2 agrees at 9 bases. Germline CDR1 reads SGDLS; CDR2 reads YYNGEE. Trimming cost V 2 bases and J 5 bases; bases outside gene matches: 5. This CDR3 is 15 amino acids long. This CDR3 reads CASSVFAGGHNEQFF. The CDR3 region has the DNA TGTGCCAGCAGCGTCTTTGCGGGGGGGCACAATGAGCAGTTCTTC.

The CDR3 spells CASSDRVYGYTF. CDR3 in DNA: TGTGCCAGCAGCGACCGAGTTTATGGCTACACCTTC. The chain recombines TRBV9 with TRBJ1-2; D gene unclear. Germline CDR1 and CDR2: SGDLS and YYNGEE. The V end lost 3 bases, the J end lost 5 bases, and 8 bases lay between the germline ends. The CDR3 runs 12 residues.

The chain uses TRBV4-3 and TRBJ2-6; no firm D call. This CDR3 has 17 residues. Per the germline V gene, CDR1 is LGHNA and CDR2 is YSLEER. V lost 0 bases, J lost 2 bases, and 11 bases lay in between. The CDR3 spells CASSQDLVVAGANVLTF. The CDR3 coding sequence is TGCGCCAGCAGCCAAGATCTAGTGGTGGCTGGGGCCAACGTCCTGACTTTC.

The chain employs TRBV20-1 and TRBJ1-3; D perhaps matches TRBD1 (5 bases). This CDR3 contains 13 residues. CDR1 DFQATT and CDR2 SNEGSKA come from the germline V gene (reference sequence). The V end was cut by 3 bases, the J end by 2 bases, with 8 bases between. CDR3 residues: CSASQGPGNTIYF. Written as DNA, the CDR3 is TGCAGTGCTAGTCAGGGACCTGGAAACACCATATATTTT.

In this sample, this clone turned up once. V gene TRBV5-1 combines with J gene TRBJ2-3; D may be TRBD1 (6 bases). The CDR3 extends over 15 amino acids. V lost 4 bases and J 3 bases, leaving 15 bases between the germline ends. Germline V lookup: CDR1 SGHRS, CDR2 YFSETQ. This chain's CDR3 is CASSLDRDITDTQYF. CDR3 bases: TGCGCCAGCAGCCTCGACCGGGACATAACAGATACGCAGTATTTT.

This chain uses TRBV7-9 with TRBJ2-7, with TRBD1 identical over 9 bases. Germline CDR1 SEHNR, CDR2 FQNEAQ (reference sequence). The CDR3 covers 15 residues. The V gene end was trimmed by 1 base and the J gene end by 5 bases; junction bases not matched to a gene: 6. The CDR3 loop is CASSLEWDRVNEQYF. The CDR3 nucleotides are TGTGCCAGCAGCTTAGAATGGGACAGGGTCAACGAGCAGTACTTC.

In regard to this clone: One end of the junction fails to match germline, which may point to a read error. The CDR3 is CATSRDGVGTRAF. CDR3 DNA: TGTGCCACCAGCAGAGATGGGGTGGGTACGAGAGCCTTC. The J gene is TRBJ1-2, the V gene TRBV15; D not resolved. Germline values: CDR1 LNHNV, CDR2 YYDKDF (reference sequence). The CDR3 is 13 amino acids.

The chain uses TRBV5-1 and TRBJ1-2; 7 nucleotides align to TRBD1. Per germline, CDR1 SGHRS and CDR2 YFSETQ. The V and J ends lost 3 bases and 4 bases, in that order; junction bases with no gene match: 9. The CDR3 length is 15 residues. The CDR3, as DNA: TGCGCCAGCAGCTCACACCCGGGACAGCCCTATGGCTACACCTTC. This codes for CASSSHPGQPYGYTF.

This clone was seen a few times. The chain uses TRBV6-5 and TRBJ1-5; no firm D call. This CDR3 is built from 14 residues. Germline V gene sequence: CDR1 MNHEY, CDR2 SVGAGI. V gave up 5 bases and J gave up 2 bases, with 10 bases separating them. CDR3 sequence: CASSTSSRNQPQHF. The CDR3 DNA is TGTGCCAGCAGTACCAGCTCCCGCAATCAGCCCCAGCATTTT.

The genes are TRBV9 and TRBJ2-7, with 8 bases that match TRBD1. The ends lost 3 bases at V and 3 bases at J; junction bases unmatched: 5. This CDR3 is built from 14 residues. The germline V gene has CDR1 SGDLS and CDR2 YYNGEE. The CDR3 reads CASSDLGTGYEQYF. For the CDR3, the DNA is TGTGCCAGCAGCGATCTCGGGACAGGCTACGAGCAGTACTTC.

V gene TRBV6-6 combines with J gene TRBJ1-1; possibly TRBD1 for D (6 bases). Trimming removed 2 bases from V and 1 base from J, with 11 bases in between. Germline CDR1 is MNHNY and CDR2 is SVGAGI (reference sequence). The CDR3 consists of 15 residues. The DNA for the CDR3 is TGTGCCAGCAGTTACCCACGGACAGCGAACACTGAAGCTTTCTTT. Translated: CASSYPRTANTEAFF.

This clone was seen more than once but under ten times. V gene TRBV3-1 (or the pseudogene TRBV3-2) combines with J gene TRBJ2-1; TRBD2 is a possible D gene (6 bases). V was trimmed by 2 bases and J by 3 bases, leaving 14 bases between them. In germline, CDR1 is LGHDT, CDR2 YNNKEL (reference sequence). The CDR3 sequence is 16 residues long. The CDR3 is CASSQRRDWSYNEQFF. The DNA for the CDR3 is TGTGCCAGCAGCCAAAGACGGGACTGGAGCTACAATGAGCAGTTCTTC.

The chain has TRBV28 and TRBJ1-4; 9 bases are shared with TRBD1. Germline values: CDR1 MDHEN, CDR2 SYDVKM. The V and J ends lost 4 bases and 7 bases, in that order; junction bases with no gene match: 10. The CDR3 runs 16 residues. CDR3 protein: CASSSIRTGVAEKLFF. For the CDR3, the DNA is TGTGCCAGCAGTTCCATACGGACAGGGGTGGCTGAAAAACTGTTTTTT. The full variable domain, its missing parts supplied by reference TRBV28 and TRBJ1-4, is DVKVTQSSRYLVKRTGEKVFLECVQDMDHENMFWYRQDPGLGLRLIYFSYDVKMKEKGDIPEGYSVSREKKERFSLILESASTNQTSMYLCASSSIRTGVAEKLFFGSGTQLSVL.

The genes are TRBV28 and TRBJ2-7, with TRBD2 as a possible D gene (7 bases). CDR1 is MDHEN and CDR2 is SYDVKM in the germline V gene. Trimming left V 5 bases short and J 7 bases short, with 18 bases between. The CDR3 spans 14 residues. The CDR3, as DNA: TGTGCCAGCAGTATAATTGGGGGGGCAGGGGAGCAGTACTTC. Encoded protein: CASSIIGGAGEQYF.

This clone is a singleton in its sample. The CDR3 bases are TGTGCCAGCAGCCCCCGTATAGCGGGGTACAATGAGCAGTTCTTC. Amino acid sequence: CASSPRIAGYNEQFF. The chain recombines TRBV7-2 with TRBJ2-1; TRBD2 aligns across 8 bases. Trimming removed 5 bases from V and 4 bases from J; junction bases left unmatched: 7. Germline values: CDR1 SGHTA, CDR2 FQGNSA. The CDR3 runs 15 residues. Full variable domain (remainder filled in from reference TRBV7-2 and TRBJ2-1): GAGVSQSPSNKVTEKGKDVELRCDPISGHTALYWYRQSLGQGLEFLIYFQGNSAPDKSGLPSDRFSAERTGGSVSTLTIQRTQQEDSAVYLCASSPRIAGYNEQFFGPGTRLTVL.

The rearrangement joins TRBV7-9 to TRBJ1-1; unclear D gene. V dropped 1 base and J dropped 6 bases, with 15 bases sitting between them. This CDR3 region has 15 residues. The germline CDR1 and CDR2 sequences are SEHNR and FQNEAQ (reference sequence). CDR3 loop: CASSLVNSPLSEAFF. As DNA, the CDR3 is TGTGCCAGCAGCTTAGTGAATAGTCCTTTATCTGAAGCTTTCTTT.

This chain links TRBV18 with TRBJ2-1, with 7 bases that match TRBD1. Germline V gene sequence: CDR1 KGHSH, CDR2 LQKENI. V gave up 3 bases and J gave up 1 base; unmatched junction bases: 6. The CDR3 is 16 residues long. CDR3 in amino acids: CASSPGQDPSYNEQFF. The CDR3 nucleotides are TGTGCCAGCTCACCCGGACAGGACCCTTCCTACAATGAGCAGTTCTTC.

This clone was recorded only once. V gene TRBV3-1 (or the pseudogene TRBV3-2) combines with J gene TRBJ1-4, with 9 bases matching TRBD1. The length of the CDR3 is 16 residues. Germline assignment: CDR1 LGHDT and CDR2 YNNKEL (reference sequence). V lost 5 bases, J lost 4 bases, and 8 bases stayed unmatched. CDR3 in amino acids: CASSWGQGTLNEKLFF. The CDR3 nucleotides read TGTGCCAGCAGCTGGGGACAGGGAACCCTTAATGAAAAACTGTTTTTT.

V usage is TRBV10-2 and J usage is TRBJ2-3; D remains ambiguous. CDR1 and CDR2 (germline): WSHSY, SAAADI. V dropped 8 bases and J dropped 3 bases, with 9 bases sitting between them. The CDR3 totals 12 residues. CDR3 coding DNA: TGCGCCAGCTTAGGAGAGACAGATACGCAGTATTTT. This sequence encodes CASLGETDTQYF.